The table lists the clone carrying this T cell receptor beta chain with a few counts. This record comes from a study of graft-versus-host responses after intestinal transplantation. V was pared by 7 bases and J by 6 bases, with 10 bases of the junction left unmatched. The CDR3 is 15 amino acids. In germline, CDR1 is MNHNS, CDR2 SASEGT. Method: immunoSEQ multiplex PCR; TCRdb's copy keeps in-frame clones and lacks some. This sample yields 20,000 to 30,000 clones, of which 75% to 90% are seen a single time; roughly 0.99% belongs to the top ten. The sample was PBMCs, taken roughly 69 weeks after intestinal transplant. J is TRBJ2-2 and V is TRBV6-1; 8 positions match TRBD1. The sequence derives from a human patient who received an intestinal transplant, so some T cells may come from the graft donor. CDR3 in amino acids: CASKVWQGAPGELFF. The CDR3 DNA reads TGTGCCAGCAAGGTTTGGCAGGGGGCACCCGGGGAGCTGTTTTTT.